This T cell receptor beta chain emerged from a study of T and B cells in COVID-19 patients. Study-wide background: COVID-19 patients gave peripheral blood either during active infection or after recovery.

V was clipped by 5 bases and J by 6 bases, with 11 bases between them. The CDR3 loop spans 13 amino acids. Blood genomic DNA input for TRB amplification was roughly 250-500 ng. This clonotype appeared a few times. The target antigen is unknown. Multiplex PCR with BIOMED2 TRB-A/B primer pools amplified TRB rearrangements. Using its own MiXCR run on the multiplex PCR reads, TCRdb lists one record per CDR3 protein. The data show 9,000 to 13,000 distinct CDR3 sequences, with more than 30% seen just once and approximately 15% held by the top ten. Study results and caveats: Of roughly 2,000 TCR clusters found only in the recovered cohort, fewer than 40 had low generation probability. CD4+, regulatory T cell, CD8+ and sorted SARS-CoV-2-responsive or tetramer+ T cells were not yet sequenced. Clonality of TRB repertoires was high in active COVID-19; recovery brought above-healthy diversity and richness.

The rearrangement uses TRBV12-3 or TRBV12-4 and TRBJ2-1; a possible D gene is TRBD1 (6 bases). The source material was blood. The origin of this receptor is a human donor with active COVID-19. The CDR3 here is CASSPDRFNEQFF. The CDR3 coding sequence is TGTGCCAGCAGTCCAGACAGGTTCAATGAGCAGTTCTTC.